The 5 T cell receptor beta chains presented below share a single source sample, sequenced in a study of cytomegalovirus exposure and HLA in healthy donors. The PCR was carried out with 60 Vbeta primers and 13 Jbeta primers. Method: immunoSEQ multiplex PCR; TCRdb's copy keeps in-frame clones and lacks some. The table lists 200,000 or so clones. Specimen: PBMCs. The receptors originated from a girl under 10 years old in good health and CMV-seropositive.

The genes are TRBV6-5 and TRBJ2-2; 7 nucleotides agree with TRBD2. V shed 4 bases and J 5 bases; nucleotides not matched to a gene: 10. CDR1 is MNHEY, CDR2 SVGAGI, per germline. The CDR3 covers 16 residues. The CDR3 nucleotides read TGTGCCAGCAGTTCTCGGGGGAGGGGAGGTACCGGGGAGCTGTTTTTT. It codes for CASSSRGRGGTGELFF.

The genes are TRBV18 and TRBJ1-1, with a weak D call TRBD1 (5 bases). The V end lost 5 bases, the J end lost 3 bases, and 22 bases lay between the germline ends. Germline V CDR1 and CDR2: KGHSH, LQKENI. This CDR3 has 17 amino acids. The CDR3 DNA is TGTGCCAGCTCATGGGCAGGGCCCTGGGAACAGTACACTGAAGCTTTCTTT. It codes for CASSWAGPWEQYTEAFF.

The chain employs TRBV10-3 and TRBJ1-2, with TRBD1 identical over 12 bases. After removal of 8 bases from V and 5 bases from J, the junction contained 12 bases not matched to a gene. This CDR3 contains 16 residues. CDR1 ENHRY and CDR2 SYGVKD come from the germline V gene. CDR3 region: CAIGTGQGATYYGYTF. The CDR3 region has the DNA TGTGCCATCGGTACGGGACAGGGGGCGACCTATTATGGCTACACCTTC.

This sequence joins TRBV6-1 and TRBJ1-1; 7 bases align to TRBD1. The CDR3 runs 14 residues. With 5 bases clipped from V and 8 bases from J, the junction kept 11 bases outside the gene matches. Germline CDR1 reads MNHNS; CDR2 reads SASEGT. The CDR3 bases are TGTGCCAGCAGTTTGAAGGCCGACAGGGCCGAAGCTTTCTTT. This codes for CASSLKADRAEAFF.

The chain employs TRBV11-3 and TRBJ2-2; 11 positions match TRBD2. There are 19 residues in the CDR3. The germline gives CDR1 SGHNT, CDR2 YENEEA. The trim removed 1 base at V and 0 bases at J, leaving 7 bases unmatched. In nucleotides, the CDR3 is TGTGCCAGCAGCTTAGCTCGGCTAGCGGGAGGTGCGAACACCGGGGAGCTGTTTTTT. It is translated as CASSLARLAGGANTGELFF.